These T cell receptor beta chains were read from a single sample in a study of T cells in Graves' hyperthyroidism and ophthalmopathy. TCRdb re-analysed the multiplex PCR reads in MiXCR, keeping a single row per CDR3 protein. The sample includes around 480,000 distinct CDR3 sequences, approximately 15% seen only once; the top ten take under 20%. The sample consisted of blood. Receptor source: a woman younger than 30 with Graves' hyperthyroidism. CDR3s include the opening cysteine and the closing phenylalanine or tryptophan. D genes are given only for firm matches. Clone size appears in some rows only: once, few, many, or a class for an expanded clone.

few	NA	TRBV4-1	TRBJ2-7	TGCGCCAGCAGCCAAGATCTGTCCGGGACCTACGAGCAGTACTTC	CASSQDLSGTYEQYF
many	TRBD1	TRBV6-1	TRBJ1-2	TGTGCCAGCAGTGGAATGGACAGGTACCGAAATAACTATGGCTACACCTTC	CASSGMDRYRNNYGYTF
many	NA	TRBV7-2	TRBJ2-1	TGTGCCAGCAGCTTAGGAGGCTTGGGGTACAATGAGCAGTTCTTC	CASSLGGLGYNEQFF
few	NA	TRBV5-6	TRBJ1-2	TGTGCCAGCAGCTATGGCGCGGACGGCTACACCTTC	CASSYGADGYTF
NA	NA	TRBV20-1	TRBJ2-1	TGCAGTGCAGTTCCCGATCCCTACAATGAGCAGTTCTTC	CSAVPDPYNEQFF
NA	TRBD2	TRBV6-2/TRBV6-3	TRBJ2-7	TGTACCAGCAGCGCCGGCTTGAGCGGGATGAACTACGAGCAGTACTTC	CTSSAGLSGMNYEQYF
NA	NA	TRBV10-1	TRBJ2-7	TGCGCCAGCAGTGAGTACTCCTACGAGCAGTACTTC	CASSEYSYEQYF
many	NA	TRBV5-1	TRBJ1-1	TGCGCCAGCAGCTCTCAGGACAGGAACACTGAAGCTTTCTTT	CASSSQDRNTEAFF
few	TRBD1	TRBV5-1	TRBJ1-2	TGCGCCAGCAGCCGGGGGACAGGGGAAATGGATGGCTACACCTTC	CASSRGTGEMDGYTF
many	NA	TRBV7-3	TRBJ2-3	TGTGCCAGCAGCTTCACTGCGACTACCACAGATACGCAGTATTTT	CASSFTATTTDTQYF
NA	NA	TRBV6-1	TRBJ1-5	TGTGCCAGCAGTGGTTCGGGGAATCTCAATCAGCCCCAGCATTTT	CASSGSGNLNQPQHF
NA	NA	TRBV20-1	TRBJ2-1	TGCAGTGCGGGGGATCCAGTTGTCAATGAGCAGTTCTTC	CSAGDPVVNEQFF
few	TRBD1	TRBV5-1	TRBJ2-7	TGCGCCAGCAGACGGACAGGGGGCATATACGAGCAGTACTTC	CASRRTGGIYEQYF
many	NA	TRBV30	TRBJ1-4	TGTGCCTGGAGTGTACGCGGGGGGTTGTATGAAAAACTGTTTTTT	CAWSVRGGLYEKLFF
many	TRBD1	TRBV11-2	TRBJ1-3	TGTGCCAGCAGACGACCGGGACAGGGTATTGGAAACACCATATATTTT	CASRRPGQGIGNTIYF
few	NA	TRBV12-3/TRBV12-4	TRBJ2-3	TGTGCCAGCAGTCAGACAGGCACCCGGGATACGCAGTATTTT	CASSQTGTRDTQYF
many	NA	TRBV2	TRBJ2-1	TGTGCCAGCAAAAGGCAGACGAGCTCCTACAATGAGCAGTTCTTC	CASKRQTSSYNEQFF
NA	NA	TRBV28	TRBJ1-1	TGTGCCAGCAGAAGCTGGAGTGAAGCTTTCTTT	CASRSWSEAFF
NA	TRBD1	TRBV29-1	TRBJ1-2	TGCAGCGTCTTGAACCCCGACAGGGAGGGGTATGGCTACACCTTC	CSVLNPDREGYGYTF
many	TRBD2	TRBV12-3/TRBV12-4	TRBJ2-7	TGTGCCAGCAGTCCGACTAGCGGGAGGGTCTACGAGCAGTACTTC	CASSPTSGRVYEQYF
NA	NA	TRBV6-1	TRBJ1-1	TGTGCCTTGGGGGGGGAAAACACTGAAGCTTTCTTT	CALGGENTEAFF
many	TRBD1	TRBV3-1	TRBJ1-5	TGTGCCAGCAGCCCCGGGACAGATAGCAATCAGCCCCAGCATTTT	CASSPGTDSNQPQHF
NA	TRBD1	TRBV5-1	TRBJ2-1	TGCGCCAGCAGCTTGGAAGGGGGCCGCTACAATGAGCAGTTCTTC	CASSLEGGRYNEQFF
NA	TRBD1	TRBV7-9	TRBJ1-2	TGTGCCAGCAGCAACTACGGGACAGAAGGTGGCTACACCTTC	CASSNYGTEGGYTF
many	TRBD1	TRBV12-3/TRBV12-4	TRBJ1-1	TGTGCCAGCAGTGTTACCACGACAGGGGAGGCTGAAGCTTTCTTT	CASSVTTTGEAEAFF
many	NA	TRBV10-3	TRBJ1-2	TGTGCCATCAGCCCACGCCTTCCCAGGGAGTCTGATTATGGCTACACCTTC	CAISPRLPRESDYGYTF